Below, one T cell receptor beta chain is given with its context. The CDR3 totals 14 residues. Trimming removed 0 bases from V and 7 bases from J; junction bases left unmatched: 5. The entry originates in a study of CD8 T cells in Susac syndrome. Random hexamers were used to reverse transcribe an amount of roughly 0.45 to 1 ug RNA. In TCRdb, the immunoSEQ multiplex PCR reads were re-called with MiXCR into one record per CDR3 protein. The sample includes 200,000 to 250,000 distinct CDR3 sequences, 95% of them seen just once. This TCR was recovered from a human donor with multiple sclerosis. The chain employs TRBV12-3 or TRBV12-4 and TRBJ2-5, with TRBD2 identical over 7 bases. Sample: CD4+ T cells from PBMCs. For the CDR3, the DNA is TGTGCCAGCAGTTTAGCGGACCCGGGGGGGACCCAGTACTTC. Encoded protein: CASSLADPGGTQYF.